This T cell receptor (beta chain) derives from a study of T cell repertoires in cytomegalovirus infection. Study details: Well-studied HLA-B-restricted CMV epitopes were used in the study alongside recently identified HLA-C-restricted ones. Evidence of both CMV infection and a matching HLA type came from public TCR beta signatures.

TCRdb reanalysed the reads using MiXCR and keeps one entry per CDR3 protein. The sample gives tens of thousands of distinct CDR3 sequences, approximately 19% of which show up once; around half is in the top ten. V lost 3 bases and J lost 2; bases outside the gene matches: 9. The CDR3 length is 17 residues. Germline assignment: CDR1 SGHTA and CDR2 FQGNSA. This clonotype was counted many times. The target antigen is unknown. The study's findings and limits: Clonotypes of TCR beta that were HLA-C-restricted and CMV-specific dominated the ex vivo response. Totalled public TCR beta family frequency picked out people who carried CMV plus the relevant HLA.

The starting material was CD8+ T cells from cultured PBMCs, obtained from culture after CMV antigen stimulation. This TCR came from a human donor in good health (CMV status not recorded). Some clones in this sample may be carry-over from other donors' samples. V usage is TRBV7-2 and J usage is TRBJ2-3; 9 nucleotides align to TRBD2. Written as DNA, the CDR3 is TGTGCCAGCAGCTTCCCCCTGACTAGCGGCATCACAGATACGCAGTATTTT. Amino acids: CASSFPLTSGITDTQYF.